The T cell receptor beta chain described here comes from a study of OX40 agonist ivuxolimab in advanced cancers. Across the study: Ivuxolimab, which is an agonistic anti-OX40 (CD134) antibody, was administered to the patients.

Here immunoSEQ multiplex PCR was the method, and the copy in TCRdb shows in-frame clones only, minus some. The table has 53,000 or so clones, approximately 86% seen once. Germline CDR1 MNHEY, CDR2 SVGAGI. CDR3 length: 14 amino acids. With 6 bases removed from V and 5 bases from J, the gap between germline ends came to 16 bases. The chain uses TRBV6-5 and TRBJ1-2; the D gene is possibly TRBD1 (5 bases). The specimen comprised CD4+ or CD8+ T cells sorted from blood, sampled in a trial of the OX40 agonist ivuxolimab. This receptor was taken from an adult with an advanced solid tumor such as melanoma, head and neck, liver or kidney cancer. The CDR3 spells CASRSIGAEYGYTF. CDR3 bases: TGTGCCAGCAGATCCATAGGGGCGGAGTATGGCTACACCTTC.